These 24 T cell receptor beta chains came from one sample sequenced in a study of glioma-infiltrating T cells after dendritic cell vaccination. TCRdb's table, derived via immunoSEQ multiplex PCR, lists solely in-frame clones and lacks some. The sample yields roughly 60,000 clones, 86% seen once. Time point denoted: after dendritic cell vaccination, including at tumor progression/relapse. The specimen was blood, collected after dendritic cell vaccination. These receptor sequences come from a human donor with glioblastoma.

Remarks on this clone: An end of the junction does not agree with germline; a read error may underlie this. The chain joins TRBV7-7 to TRBJ1-1; D is uncertain. Germline V lookup: CDR1 SSHAT, CDR2 FNYEAQ (reference sequence). The CDR3 spans 13 residues. The DNA of the CDR3 is TGTGCTAGCAGCTTACAACTAAACACTGAAGCTTTCTTT. It encodes CASSLQLNTEAFF.

This clone was detected only once. The same CDR3 can be traced to other DNA sequences in this sample. The chain employs TRBV18 and TRBJ1-2; 9 bases align to TRBD1. V lost 6 bases, J lost 6 bases, and 8 bases stayed unmatched. The CDR3 is 14 residues long. Germline CDR1 KGHSH, CDR2 LQKENI. CDR3 sequence reads: CASSARGTGNGYTF. Written as DNA, the CDR3 is TGTGCCAGCTCGGCAAGGGGGACAGGGAATGGCTACACCTTC.

V gene TRBV21-1 combines with J gene TRBJ1-1; TRBD1 was called by the table and not checked on the DNA. TRBV21-1 is classified as a pseudogene. There are 14 residues in the CDR3. DNA for the CDR3: TGTGCCAGCAGCAAATCCTCAGGGAACACTGAAGCTTTCTTT. Translating it yields CASSKSSGNTEAFF.

The rearrangement uses TRBV18 and TRBJ1-4; D gene ambiguous. The CDR3 is 14 residues long. The germline V and J ends were trimmed by 2 bases and 3 bases, with 7 bases remaining between them. Germline V gene sequence: CDR1 KGHSH, CDR2 LQKENI. The CDR3 loop reads CASSPMRSNEKLFF. The CDR3 DNA sequence: TGTGCCAGCTCACCAATGAGGTCTAATGAAAAACTGTTTTTT. Filled out from reference TRBV18 and TRBJ1-4, the complete variable domain reads NAGVMQNPRHLVRRRGQEARLRCSPMKGHSHVYWYRQLPEEGLKFMVYLQKENIIDESGMPKERFSAEFPKEGPSILRIQQVVRGDSAAYFCASSPMRSNEKLFFGSGTQLSVL.

The table lists this clone with a few counts. Other DNA sequences in this sample translate to the same CDR3. The rearrangement uses TRBV6-5 and TRBJ1-2, with 7 bases matching TRBD1. The germline gives CDR1 MNHEY, CDR2 SVGAGI. Trimming took 7 bases from V and 2 from J; bases not matched to a gene: 4. The CDR3 has 13 residues. The CDR3 bases are TGTGCCAGCACACCGACAGGGAACTATGGCTACACCTTC. It encodes CASTPTGNYGYTF.

V is TRBV7-6 and J is TRBJ2-7; 9 positions match TRBD2. Looked up from germline, CDR1 is SGHVS and CDR2 is FNYEAQ. V was clipped by 0 bases and J by 6 bases; unmatched bases: 3. This CDR3 contains 14 residues. DNA for the CDR3: TGTGCCAGCAGCTTAGCCGGGACTAGCTTCGAGCAGTACTTC. Its translation: CASSLAGTSFEQYF.

This sequence joins TRBV27 and TRBJ1-2; TRBD1 agrees at 9 bases. This CDR3 contains 13 residues. V lost 10 bases, J lost 2 bases, and 5 bases stayed unmatched. CDR1 and CDR2 from the germline V gene are MNHEY and SMNVEV (reference sequence). CDR3 loop: CATGQGRNYGYTF. The CDR3 DNA follows: TGTGCCACTGGACAGGGGAGGAACTATGGCTACACCTTC.

The chain uses TRBV5-4 and TRBJ1-1; a weak D match, TRBD1 (5 bases). Looked up from germline, CDR1 is SGHNT and CDR2 is YYREEE (reference sequence). The CDR3 consists of 15 residues. Trimming shortened V by 3 bases and J by 1 base, and 13 bases separated the two germline ends. DNA for the CDR3: TGTGCCAGCAGCTCCCGGTGGAGGGGGAACACTGAAGCTTTCTTT. Its translation: CASSSRWRGNTEAFF.

This clone was seen a handful of times. The CDR3 coding sequence is TGTGCCAGCTCACCATATGAGGGTACCGGGGAGCTGTTTTTT. Protein: CASSPYEGTGELFF. The chain is built from TRBV18 and TRBJ2-2; maybe TRBD2 (5 bases). The V and J ends lost 2 bases and 5 bases respectively, with 9 bases between them. The germline V gene encodes CDR1 KGHSH and CDR2 LQKENI. This CDR3 is 14 amino acids long. Supplemented by reference TRBV18 and TRBJ2-2, the full variable domain reads NAGVMQNPRHLVRRRGQEARLRCSPMKGHSHVYWYRQLPEEGLKFMVYLQKENIIDESGMPKERFSAEFPKEGPSILRIQQVVRGDSAAYFCASSPYEGTGELFFGEGSRLTVL.

This clone was recorded a few times. The chain is built from TRBV6-6 and TRBJ1-1; D may be TRBD1 (6 bases). CDR1 is MNHNY, CDR2 SVGAGI, per germline (reference sequence). The CDR3 consists of 14 residues. V lost 0 bases and J lost 2, with 7 bases in between. CDR3 DNA sequence: TGTGCCAGCAGTTACTCGGGGGCCAACACTGAAGCTTTCTTT. Its protein is CASSYSGANTEAFF.

The chain couples TRBV30 to TRBJ2-5; the D gene is possibly TRBD2 (5 bases). V lost 4 bases to trimming and J lost 3 bases, with 6 bases between them. This CDR3 spans 11 amino acids. Germline CDR1 and CDR2: GTSNPN and SVGIG (reference sequence). The CDR3 DNA follows: TGTGCCTGGACGGGAAAAGAGACCCAGTACTTC. Its translation: CAWTGKETQYF.

This sequence joins TRBV19 and TRBJ1-1; a possible D gene is TRBD1 (6 bases). The germline V and J ends were trimmed by 3 bases and 4 bases, with 18 bases remaining between them. The CDR3 is 16 amino acids. Germline loops: CDR1 LNHDA, CDR2 SQIVND (reference sequence). CDR3 sequence reads: CASSMDTGLRVTEAFF. DNA for the CDR3: TGTGCCAGTAGTATGGATACAGGGTTAAGAGTCACTGAAGCTTTCTTT.

CDR3 nucleotides: TGTGCCTGGAGTTCCTTGGTACGGGGGGCGAAGGACGAGCAGTACTTC. Amino acids: CAWSSLVRGAKDEQYF. The chain has TRBV30 and TRBJ2-7; D might be TRBD2 (7 bases). The V end lost 2 bases, the J end lost 5 bases, and 22 bases lay between the germline ends. This CDR3 has 16 amino acids. Germline V lookup: CDR1 GTSNPN, CDR2 SVGIG (reference sequence).

The V gene is TRBV19, the J gene TRBJ1-2; weak D call: TRBD1 (5 bases). The CDR3 has 12 residues. CDR1 and CDR2 from the germline V gene are LNHDA and SQIVND (reference sequence). V dropped 6 bases and J dropped 8 bases, with 13 bases sitting between them. This CDR3 reads CASRRGGGGYTF. The CDR3 region has the DNA TGTGCCAGTAGAAGGGGAGGAGGGGGCTACACCTTC.

The rearrangement uses TRBV7-9 and TRBJ1-4, with 7 bases lining up with TRBD1. Germline assignment: CDR1 SEHNR and CDR2 FQNEAQ (reference sequence). The CDR3 length is 15 residues. Unmatched junction bases numbered 10, after V lost 5 bases and J lost 7 bases. In DNA, the CDR3 is TGTGCCAGCAGCCGATCAGGGGGAGGAAGTGAAAAACTGTTTTTT. Its protein product is CASSRSGGGSEKLFF. Full variable domain (rest looked up from reference TRBV7-9 and TRBJ1-4): DTGVSQNPRHKITKRGQNVTFRCDPISEHNRLYWYRQTLGQGPEFLTYFQNEAQLEKSRLLSDRFSAERPKGSFSTLEIQRTEQGDSAMYLCASSRSGGGSEKLFFGSGTQLSVL.

This chain joins TRBV7-8 and TRBJ1-2; unclear D gene. The V end was cut by 6 bases, the J end by 8 bases, with 13 bases between. The CDR3 sequence is 12 residues long. Germline V gene lookup returns CDR1 SGHVS and CDR2 FQNEAQ. CDR3 in amino acids: CASRSGGRGYTF. DNA for the CDR3: TGTGCCAGCAGATCGGGAGGACGGGGCTACACCTTC.

The chain joins TRBV11-3 to TRBJ2-7, with D maybe TRBD2 (6 bases). With 4 bases removed from V and 5 bases from J, the gap between germline ends came to 21 bases. This CDR3 has 16 amino acids. Germline CDR1 and CDR2: SGHNT and YENEEA. CDR3 in DNA: TGTGCCAGCAGCTGGACCTCGGGACTCCGGTTGGACGAGCAGTACTTC. This translates into CASSWTSGLRLDEQYF. The full variable domain, with the rest looked up from reference TRBV11-3 and TRBJ2-7, is EAGVVQSPRYKIIEKKQPVAFWCNPISGHNTLYWYLQNLGQGPELLIRYENEEAVDDSQLPKDRFSAERLKGVDSTLKIQPAELGDSAVYLCASSWTSGLRLDEQYFGPGTRLTVT.

The V gene is TRBV29-1, the J gene TRBJ2-5; D is uncertain. CDR1 and CDR2 (germline): SQVTM, ANQGSEA. This CDR3 has 13 amino acids. The ends were cut back, 7 bases at V and 2 bases at J, with 14 bases in the middle. The CDR3 DNA reads as TGCAGCGCCTCAGATGCATGGCAAGAGACCCAGTACTTC. Translating gives CSASDAWQETQYF.

This clone was counted only a few times. This chain uses TRBV9 with TRBJ2-7; D ambiguous. The CDR3 is 18 residues long. The ends were cut back, 4 bases at V and 0 bases at J, with 23 bases in the middle. Germline V gene lookup returns CDR1 SGDLS and CDR2 YYNGEE. CDR3 in amino acids: CASSPVGATEPSSYEQYF. Written as DNA, the CDR3 is TGTGCCAGCAGCCCCGTCGGTGCCACCGAGCCTTCCTCCTACGAGCAGTACTTC.

In the case of this clone: As the CDR3 is not closed by the conserved phenylalanine or tryptophan, this likely results from a read error. The gene calls are TRBV9 and TRBJ1-6; TRBD1 matches at 8 bases. CDR1 is SGDLS, CDR2 YYNGEE, per germline. This CDR3 is built from 16 residues. The V gene end was trimmed by 0 bases and the J gene end by 10 bases; junction bases not matched to a gene: 9. The CDR3 DNA reads TGTGCCAGCAGCGTAGAGGGCAATAACAGGGGGTCACCCCTCCACCTT. Translating it yields CASSVEGNNRGSPLHL.

The V and J genes are TRBV4-3 and TRBJ2-3, with 9 positions matching TRBD2. Germline CDR1 is LGHNA and CDR2 is YSLEER. Germline trimming cut 0 bases from V and 2 bases from J; bases unmatched to any gene: 6. This CDR3 contains 17 residues. CDR3 sequence: CASSQEWRGGYTDTQYF. The CDR3 DNA reads TGCGCCAGCAGCCAAGAGTGGCGGGGGGGGTACACAGATACGCAGTATTTT.

The chain employs TRBV11-2 and TRBJ1-4; 7 bases fit TRBD1. V shed 5 bases, J shed 8 bases, and the junction held 11 bases outside the gene matches. Looked up from germline, CDR1 is SGHAT and CDR2 is FQNNGV. The CDR3 contains 15 residues. CDR3 in DNA: TGTGCCAGCAGCCAGACCGCTGGGACAGCCGAAAAACTGTTTTTT. As protein: CASSQTAGTAEKLFF.

The chain recombines TRBV4-2 with TRBJ2-4, with 7 bases lining up with TRBD2. Trimming took 1 base from V and 3 from J; bases not matched to a gene: 6. In germline, CDR1 is LGHNA, CDR2 YNFKEQ. The CDR3 is made up of 16 amino acids. CDR3 in amino acids: CASSQGGGMVKNIQYF. CDR3 DNA sequence: TGTGCCAGCAGCCAAGGGGGGGGGATGGTCAAAAACATTCAGTACTTC.

This clone was detected a few times. The CDR3 region is CATSTRTSGREFYF. The CDR3 bases are TGTGCCACCAGCACACGGACTAGCGGGAGGGAGTTTTATTTT. The chain is built from TRBV15 and TRBJ2-3, with 15 bases identical to TRBD2. The length of the CDR3 is 14 residues. Germline V gene lookup returns CDR1 LNHNV and CDR2 YYDKDF (reference sequence). The junction had 8 bases not matched to a gene; V was cut back by 4 bases and J by 15 bases.